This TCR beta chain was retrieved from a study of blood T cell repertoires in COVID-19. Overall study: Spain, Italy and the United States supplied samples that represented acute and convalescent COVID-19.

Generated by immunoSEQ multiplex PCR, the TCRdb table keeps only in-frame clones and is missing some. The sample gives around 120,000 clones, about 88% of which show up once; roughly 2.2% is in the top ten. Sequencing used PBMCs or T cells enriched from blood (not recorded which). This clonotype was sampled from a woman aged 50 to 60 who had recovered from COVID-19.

CDR3 residues: CASSPGQGFYGYTF. The CDR3, as DNA: TGTGCCAGCAGTCCGGGACAGGGGTTTTATGGCTACACCTTC. The chain employs TRBV9 and TRBJ1-2, with TRBD1 matching 10 bases. The V and J ends lost 5 bases and 5 bases, in that order; junction bases with no gene match: 6. The CDR3 totals 14 residues. Per the germline V gene, CDR1 is SGDLS and CDR2 is YYNGEE.